The 9 T cell receptor beta chains reported below all come from one sample, sequenced in a study of CD8 T cells in ankylosing spondylitis. Via MiXCR, TCRdb re-called the 5' RACE reads, giving one row per CDR3 protein. Among under 550,000 distinct CDR3 sequences, 25% to 30% were seen once, and the ten largest hold roughly 0.8%. These receptors' targets are unknown. Study conclusions and caveats: Blood of patients with ankylosing spondylitis appeared to be characterized by a TCR beta motif of several highly homologous variants.

Sequenced material: blood, either unsorted or a sorted T cell fraction (not recorded which). The receptors come from a male donor with ankylosing spondylitis.

In DNA, the CDR3 is TGCAGTGCTTCCGTCCCTGGGATGCAGTATTTT. It yields the protein CSASVPGMQYF. This chain uses TRBV20-1 with TRBJ2-3; no reliable D call. Trimming took 5 bases from V and 11 from J, leaving 14 bases between them. The germline V gene encodes CDR1 DFQATT and CDR2 SNEGSKA (reference sequence). The CDR3 totals 11 residues.

This chain links TRBV7-2 with TRBJ2-3; 10 bases line up with TRBD2. J gave up 6 bases and V 1 base, and 7 bases lay outside the gene matches. The CDR3 totals 16 residues. Germline assignment: CDR1 SGHTA and CDR2 FQGNSA. CDR3 DNA sequence: TGTGCCAGCAGCTTAGTGGGGACTAGCGACGCTGATACGCAGTATTTT. It specifies CASSLVGTSDADTQYF.

This clonotype was counted many times. The V call is TRBV7-9, the J call TRBJ1-1; D is ambiguous. The V and J ends lost 5 bases and 4 bases respectively, with 17 bases between them. Per the germline V gene, CDR1 is SEHNR and CDR2 is FQNEAQ (reference sequence). This CDR3 spans 15 amino acids. CDR3 in amino acids: CASSPPRVGGTEAFF. CDR3 nucleotide sequence: TGTGCCAGCAGCCCTCCTCGCGTTGGTGGCACTGAAGCTTTCTTT.

This sequence joins TRBV20-1 and TRBJ2-3, with a tentative D call TRBD2 (7 bases). CDR1 and CDR2 (germline): DFQATT, SNEGSKA (reference sequence). The length of the CDR3 is 15 residues. Trimming left V 0 bases short and J 3 bases short, with 13 bases between. The CDR3 sequence is CSARDRGGPTDTQYF. The CDR3 bases are TGCAGTGCTAGAGATCGCGGGGGCCCGACAGATACGCAGTATTTT.

This chain links TRBV5-1 with TRBJ2-1, with no clear D. V lost 1 base and J lost 2, with 7 bases in between. Per the germline V gene, CDR1 is SGHRS and CDR2 is YFSETQ. The CDR3 has 14 residues. Here the CDR3 DNA reads TGCGCCAGCAGCTTGACAGTAGCCTACAATGAGCAGTTCTTC. It codes for CASSLTVAYNEQFF. Variable domain in full (rest from reference TRBV5-1 and TRBJ2-1): KAGVTQTPRYLIKTRGQQVTLSCSPISGHRSVSWYQQTPGQGLQFLFEYFSETQRNKGNFPGRFSGRQFSNSRSEMNVSTLELGDSALYLCASSLTVAYNEQFFGPGTRLTVL.

This clonotype came up a few times. This sequence joins TRBV27 and TRBJ2-3; D is unclear. The CDR3 loop spans 13 amino acids. Looked up from germline, CDR1 is MNHEY and CDR2 is SMNVEV (reference sequence). Trimming pared 3 bases from V and 1 base from J, leaving 5 bases between. CDR3 in DNA: TGTGCCAGCAGTTTTATGGGCACAGATACGCAGTATTTT. Its protein product is CASSFMGTDTQYF.

V and J are TRBV12-3 or TRBV12-4 and TRBJ2-2; 11 bases map to TRBD1. The ends lost 7 bases at V and 3 bases at J; junction bases unmatched: 4. The CDR3 consists of 15 residues. In nucleotides, the CDR3 is TGTGCCAGCAACCCGGGACAGGGGGACACCGGGGAGCTGTTTTTT. Translating gives CASNPGQGDTGELFF.

The rearrangement joins TRBV7-9 to TRBJ1-1; weak D call: TRBD1 (5 bases). V was trimmed by 3 bases and J by 7 bases, leaving 9 bases between them. CDR3 size: 12 residues. CDR1 SEHNR and CDR2 FQNEAQ come from the germline V gene (reference sequence). This CDR3 reads CASSFGTDEAFF. CDR3 bases: TGTGCCAGCAGCTTCGGGACGGATGAAGCTTTCTTT.

The V gene is TRBV18, the J gene TRBJ2-7; D might be TRBD1 (6 bases). The CDR3 consists of 15 residues. The V gene's germline CDR1 is KGHSH and CDR2 LQKENI. V was trimmed by 3 bases and J by 1 base, leaving 13 bases between them. The CDR3 loop is CASSPPLGASYEQYF. Here the CDR3 DNA reads TGTGCCAGCTCACCCCCTTTGGGGGCTTCCTACGAGCAGTACTTC.